These T cell receptor beta chains were read from a single sample in a study of CXCR3-negative and CXCR3-positive naive CD8 T cells. TCRdb re-called the 5' RACE reads and shows each CDR3 protein once, DNA omitted. This table lists about 50,000 distinct CDR3 sequences. Input material: naive CXCR3+ CD8+ T cells from blood. Every receptor here comes from a human donor in good health. Some clones in this sample may be carry-over from other donors' samples. CDR3s include the opening cysteine and the closing phenylalanine or tryptophan.

v_call	cdr3_length	j_call	cdr3_aa
TRBV29-1	17	TRBJ2-3	CSVEPRGLAFSADTQYF
TRBV29-1	13	TRBJ2-7	CSVGGTLNYEQYF
TRBV23-1	15	TRBJ1-4	CASSPGTSTNEKLFF
TRBV7-9	12	TRBJ2-7	CASSLSAYEQYF
TRBV7-9	15	TRBJ2-3	CASSTRDLITDTQYF
TRBV7-2	13	TRBJ2-5	CASFRSQGETQYF
TRBV7-9	14	TRBJ1-1	CASSSNRENTEAFF
TRBV7-2	14	TRBJ2-7	CASSLARGYYEQYF
TRBV12-3/TRBV12-4	14	TRBJ2-5	CASSGERGPETQYF
TRBV19	16	TRBJ2-1	CASSIGSGGAGNEQFF
TRBV7-9	14	TRBJ1-2	CASSLGPANYGYTF
TRBV7-3	15	TRBJ2-3	CASSLSGGAADTQYF
TRBV2	12	TRBJ2-4	CASRGPKNIQYF
TRBV7-3	16	TRBJ2-3	CASSPLAGLGTDTQYF
TRBV7-2	16	TRBJ2-2	CASSPGTAEQTGELFF
TRBV7-6	16	TRBJ2-7	CASSPGGGQSSYEQYF
TRBV29-1	15	TRBJ1-5	CSVEDPTSGGQPQHF
TRBV7-6	15	TRBJ2-5	CASSTVAGKQETQYF
TRBV6-6	15	TRBJ1-5	CATHPKEVFWQPQHF
TRBV12-3/TRBV12-4	15	TRBJ2-3	CASSPRLGGTDTQYF
TRBV20-1	16	TRBJ2-1	CSAKIFGQGKGDEQFF
TRBV10-3	15	TRBJ2-5	CAISHKGTNQETQYF
TRBV12-3/TRBV12-4	16	TRBJ2-1	CASYGGLLAGYPGQFF
TRBV4-2	16	TRBJ2-2	CASSQEGGMIAGELFF
TRBV6-1	15	TRBJ2-1	CASSDTVSSYNEQFF
TRBV27	13	TRBJ2-7	CASSTEVSYEQYF
TRBV7-9	15	TRBJ2-4	CASSAPQGAGNIQYF
TRBV12-3/TRBV12-4	11	TRBJ2-5	CASSLRETQYF
TRBV6-6	14	TRBJ2-7	CASSYGDRTYEQYF
TRBV12-3/TRBV12-4	16	TRBJ1-1	CASSSSYREDKGEAFF
TRBV28	15	TRBJ1-5	CASSPRTGGFQPQHF
TRBV7-9	17	TRBJ2-1	CASSAAGSLLLDNEQFF
TRBV28	16	TRBJ2-5	CASSLGAVYLQETQYF
TRBV12-3/TRBV12-4	17	TRBJ2-1	CASSPPGLAVRLDEQFF
TRBV6-6	14	TRBJ2-3	CASSYGGPTDTQYF
TRBV9	16	TRBJ2-2	CASNRGLASNTGELFF
TRBV4-1	14	TRBJ2-3	CASSRTGATDTQYF
TRBV7-9	11	TRBJ2-7	CASSYMGEQYF
TRBV25-1	13	TRBJ2-7	CASRPPGSYEQYF
TRBV7-2	16	TRBJ1-2	CASSLSATGYLYGYTF
TRBV4-3	17	TRBJ2-2	CASSQALGQSSTGELFF
TRBV7-9	15	TRBJ1-1	CASSPPDRGNTEAFF
TRBV7-9	13	TRBJ2-1	CASRDSGHNEQFF
TRBV29-1	13	TRBJ2-2	CSVGRQDTGELFF
TRBV7-9	17	TRBJ2-2	CASSLSPGQGYTGELFF
TRBV5-1	16	TRBJ2-1	CASSLDLGLNYNEQFF